This T cell receptor beta chain appears in the sequencing data of a study of blood T cell repertoires in COVID-19. Study background: Some COVID-19 samples were acute and others convalescent; all came from the United States, Italy and Spain. T cells, B-cell-depleted T cells, or PBMCs supplied cDNA or gDNA.

V was trimmed by 7 bases and J by 5 bases, leaving 15 bases between them. This CDR3 contains 14 residues. The germline V gene encodes CDR1 LNHNV and CDR2 YYDKDF (reference sequence). Authors' data handling: Amplification with reference gene primers provided the estimates of nucleated cell counts. Here immunoSEQ multiplex PCR was the method, and the copy in TCRdb shows in-frame clones only, minus some. Clone size and V and J calls were adopted from that table, with D and trimming inferred from the DNA. Altogether 180,000 or so clones are present, 70% to 90% being singletons, with the ten largest covering 2% to 3%.

Input material: peripheral blood. The clonotype was recovered from a man between 35 and 55 years old with active or convalescent COVID-19. V gene TRBV15 combines with J gene TRBJ1-5, with D possibly being TRBD1 (6 bases). CDR3: CATNLGGRDQPQHF. DNA of the CDR3: TGTGCCACCAACCTAGGGGGTAGGGATCAGCCCCAGCATTTT.